Below are 13 T cell receptor beta chains sequenced from a single sample in a study of OX40 agonist ivuxolimab in advanced cancers. Generated by immunoSEQ multiplex PCR, the TCRdb table keeps only in-frame clones and is missing some. The sample has under 40,000 clones, 78% seen once. The sample in question was CD4+ or CD8+ T cells sorted from blood, obtained in a trial of the OX40 agonist ivuxolimab. All receptors come from an adult with an advanced solid tumor such as melanoma, head and neck, liver or kidney cancer.

The chain employs TRBV7-8 and TRBJ2-5; D is undetermined. V lost 3 bases and J 0 bases, leaving 5 bases between the germline ends. The germline gives CDR1 SGHVS, CDR2 FQNEAQ. This CDR3 has 13 amino acids. Here the CDR3 reads CASSLRYQETQYF. CDR3 DNA sequence: TGTGCCAGCAGCTTGAGGTACCAAGAGACCCAGTACTTC.

The chain uses TRBV28 and TRBJ1-1; D may be TRBD1 (5 bases). Germline V lookup: CDR1 MDHEN, CDR2 SYDVKM. V shed 5 bases and J shed 0 bases, with 10 bases lying between them. The CDR3 extends over 14 amino acids. CDR3: CASSDSNLNTEAFF. The CDR3 DNA is TGTGCCAGCAGTGACAGTAACCTGAACACTGAAGCTTTCTTT.

V and J are TRBV1 and TRBJ2-5. TRBV1 is recorded as a pseudogene. The length of the CDR3 is 14 residues. Here the CDR3 reads CTSSQCAGGETQYF. In DNA, the CDR3 is TGCACCAGCAGCCAATGCGCCGGTGGGGAGACCCAGTACTTC.

The chain uses TRBV27 and TRBJ2-7; TRBD2 matches at 10 bases. Germline V gene lookup returns CDR1 MNHEY and CDR2 SMNVEV (reference sequence). The V gene end was trimmed by 5 bases and the J gene end by 0 bases; junction bases not matched to a gene: 4. This CDR3 spans 15 amino acids. The CDR3 sequence is CASSLTSGISYEQYF. The DNA for the CDR3 is TGTGCCAGCAGTCTAACTAGCGGGATCTCCTACGAGCAGTACTTC.

This clone was seen only a few times. This chain connects TRBV30 to TRBJ1-5; D is uncertain. In germline, CDR1 is GTSNPN, CDR2 SVGIG (reference sequence). Trimming removed 2 bases from V and 2 bases from J, with 10 bases in between. There are 14 residues in the CDR3. CDR3 region: CAWSPGRGNQPQHF. CDR3 nucleotide sequence: TGTGCCTGGAGTCCGGGGAGAGGCAATCAGCCCCAGCATTTT. Complete variable domain (other parts from reference TRBV30 and TRBJ1-5): SQTIHQWPATLVQPVGSPLSLECTVEGTSNPNLYWYRQAAGRGLQLLFYSVGIGQISSEVPQNLSASRPQDRQFILSSKKLLLSDSGFYLCAWSPGRGNQPQHFGDGTRLSIL.

This chain connects TRBV27 to TRBJ2-7, with 7 positions matching TRBD1. Germline trimming cut 3 bases from V and 2 bases from J; bases unmatched to any gene: 4. Germline values: CDR1 MNHEY, CDR2 SMNVEV (reference sequence). The CDR3 runs 14 residues. CDR3 sequence: CASSFSGQTYEQYF. Here the CDR3 DNA reads TGTGCCAGCAGTTTTTCGGGACAGACCTACGAGCAGTACTTC.

The chain is built from TRBV10-1 and TRBJ2-7; D is possibly TRBD2 (6 bases). Germline values: CDR1 WNHNN, CDR2 SYGVQD (reference sequence). This CDR3 region has 13 residues. V was shortened by 4 bases and J by 6 bases, with 13 bases between the two germline ends. The DNA for the CDR3 is TGCGCCAGCAGTGTTGGGGCCGGGGGCGAGCAGTACTTC. Amino acid sequence: CASSVGAGGEQYF.

This clone appeared a single time. The chain links TRBV11-2 to TRBJ2-5; 10 nucleotides agree with TRBD1. Germline-derived CDR1 and CDR2 are SGHAT and FQNNGV. The length of the CDR3 is 14 residues. After removal of 5 bases from V and 7 bases from J, the junction contained 7 bases not matched to a gene. The CDR3 is CASSLDRGAATQYF. CDR3 nucleotides: TGTGCCAGCAGCCTGGACAGGGGGGCGGCGACCCAGTACTTC.

This chain links TRBV7-2 with TRBJ2-3; D call uncertain. Trimming left V 1 base short and J 10 bases short, with 12 bases between. In germline, CDR1 is SGHTA, CDR2 FQGNSA. The CDR3 runs to 13 residues. The CDR3 bases are TGTGCCAGCAGCTTAGGCGGCCGCCGGGCGCAGTATTTT. Amino acids: CASSLGGRRAQYF.

This clone was observed a few times. Germline is not matched at one junction end, which may reflect a read error. The chain joins TRBV6-1 to TRBJ1-5; 7 bases are shared with TRBD1. Germline CDR1 MNHNS, CDR2 SASEGT. This CDR3 is 12 amino acids long. The CDR3 loop is CASGEGAQPQHF. CDR3 DNA sequence: TGTGCCAGCGGTGAGGGGGCCCAGCCCCAGCATTTT.

J is TRBJ1-2 and V is TRBV4-2, with TRBD1 matching 7 bases. V shed 5 bases and J 5 bases; nucleotides not matched to a gene: 5. CDR1 and CDR2 from the germline V gene are LGHNA and YNFKEQ. The CDR3 totals 13 residues. The CDR3 sequence: CASSLTGVYGYTF. In DNA form, the CDR3 reads TGTGCCAGCAGCTTAACAGGGGTTTATGGCTACACCTTC.

The rearrangement uses TRBV18 and TRBJ2-7; D is ambiguous. V was trimmed by 5 bases and J by 3 bases, leaving 17 bases between them. This CDR3 has 15 amino acids. CDR1 KGHSH and CDR2 LQKENI come from the germline V gene. CDR3 sequence: CASSASSRLGYEQYF. The CDR3 region has the DNA TGTGCCAGCTCAGCATCGTCCAGGCTTGGCTACGAGCAGTACTTC.

The chain carries TRBV7-3 and TRBJ2-3; D gene uncertain. The V end lost 5 bases, the J end lost 5 bases, and 14 bases lay between the germline ends. This CDR3 is 14 amino acids long. Looked up from germline, CDR1 is SGHTA and CDR2 is FQGTGA. CDR3 region: CASSPGIGEDTQYF. The CDR3 DNA reads as TGTGCCAGCAGCCCTGGGATAGGAGAAGATACGCAGTATTTT.